The 2 T cell receptor beta chains listed next were all sequenced from one sample in a study of OX40 agonist ivuxolimab in advanced cancers. Only in-frame clones appear in the TCRdb table, and some are missing; sequencing was by immunoSEQ multiplex PCR. The profile shows approximately 31,000 clones, over 60% of them singletons. The sequencing here drew on CD4+ or CD8+ T cells sorted from blood, taken in a trial of the OX40 agonist ivuxolimab. The receptors derive from an adult with an advanced solid tumor such as melanoma, head and neck, liver or kidney cancer.

The count of this clone is one. The CDR3 bases are TGTGCCAGCAGACCGGGTTCCCCATGGGGCGAGCAGTACTTC. As protein: CASRPGSPWGEQYF. This chain uses TRBV2 with TRBJ2-7; D gene ambiguous. Trimming cost V 6 bases and J 6 bases, with 18 bases left between them. The CDR3 covers 14 residues. Germline-derived CDR1 and CDR2 are SNHLY and FYNNEI.

Written as DNA, the CDR3 is TGTGCCAGCAGTCCCTCGGTGAACACTGAAGCTTTCTTT. This sequence encodes CASSPSVNTEAFF. The rearrangement links TRBV6-6 to TRBJ1-1; D gene ambiguous. V was pared by 5 bases and J by 0 bases, with 7 bases between. The CDR3 length is 13 residues. In germline, CDR1 is MNHNY, CDR2 SVGAGI (reference sequence).